The sequence of this T cell receptor (beta chain) was determined in a study of PD-1 blockade in classical Hodgkin lymphoma. The time point denotes: cycle 4 day 1 (C4D1), after six to seven weeks of nivolumab. All patients experienced relapse after autologous stem cell transplantation, and brentuximab vedotin exposure was variable. CD4+ T cells were purified from thawed PBMCs by negative selection. Worth noting for this clone: The antigen is undetermined.

Assay: immunoSEQ multiplex PCR; the TCRdb copy retains only in-frame clones and omits some. The repertoire consists of 25,000 to 35,000 clones, with roughly 80% occurring once and the leading ten covering 0.62%. Germline V gene sequence: CDR1 MNHEY, CDR2 SMNVEV (reference sequence). Trimming left V 6 bases short and J 0 bases short, with 16 bases between. The CDR3 has 16 residues. Broader study findings: Reasons behind the repertoire differences stay unclear, perhaps disease activity or earlier therapy.

The sample was CD4+ T cells from blood, taken before the fourth cycle of nivolumab. This sequence was found in a human donor with classical Hodgkin lymphoma. This chain links TRBV27 with TRBJ2-3, with a possible D match to TRBD2 (6 bases). CDR3 loop: CASSGLALASTDTQYF. CDR3 nucleotide sequence: TGTGCCAGCAGCGGGCTAGCGCTGGCCAGCACAGATACGCAGTATTTT.